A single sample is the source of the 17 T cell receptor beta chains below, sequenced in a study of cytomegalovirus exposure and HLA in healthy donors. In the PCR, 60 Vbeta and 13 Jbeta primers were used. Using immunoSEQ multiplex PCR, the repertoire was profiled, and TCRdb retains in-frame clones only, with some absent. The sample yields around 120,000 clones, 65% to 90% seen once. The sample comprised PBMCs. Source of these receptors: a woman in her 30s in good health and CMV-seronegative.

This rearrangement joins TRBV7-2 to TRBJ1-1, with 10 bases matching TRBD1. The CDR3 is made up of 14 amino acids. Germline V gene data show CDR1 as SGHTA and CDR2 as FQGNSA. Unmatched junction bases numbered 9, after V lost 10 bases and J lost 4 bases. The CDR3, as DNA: TGTGCCACCCTCCGGGACAGGGGATCCACTGAAGCTTTCTTT. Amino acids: CATLRDRGSTEAFF.

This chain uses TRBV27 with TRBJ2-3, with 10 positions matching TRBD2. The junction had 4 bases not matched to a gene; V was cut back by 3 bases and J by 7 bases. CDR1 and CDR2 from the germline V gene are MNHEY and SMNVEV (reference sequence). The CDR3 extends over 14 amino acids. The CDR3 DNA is TGTGCCAGCAGTTTCAGCGGGAGGGCCCATACGCAGTATTTT. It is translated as CASSFSGRAHTQYF.

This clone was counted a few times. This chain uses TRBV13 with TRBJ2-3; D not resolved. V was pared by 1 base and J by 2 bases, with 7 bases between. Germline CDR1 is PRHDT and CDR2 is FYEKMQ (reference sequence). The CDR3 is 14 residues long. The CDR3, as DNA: TGTGCCAGCAGCTTAGAAGCGAACACAGATACGCAGTATTTT. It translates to CASSLEANTDTQYF.

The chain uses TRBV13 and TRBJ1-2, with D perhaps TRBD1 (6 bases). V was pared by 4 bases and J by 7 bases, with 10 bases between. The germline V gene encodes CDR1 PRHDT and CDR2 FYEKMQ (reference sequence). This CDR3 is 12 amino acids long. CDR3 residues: CASSSRGRGYTF. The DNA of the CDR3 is TGTGCCAGCAGCTCCAGGGGCCGTGGCTACACCTTC. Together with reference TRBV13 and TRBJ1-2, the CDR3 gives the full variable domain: AAGVIQSPRHLIKEKRETATLKCYPIPRHDTVYWYQQGPGQDPQFLISFYEKMQSDKGSIPDRFSAQQFSDYHSELNMSSLELGDSALYFCASSSRGRGYTFGSGTRLTVV.

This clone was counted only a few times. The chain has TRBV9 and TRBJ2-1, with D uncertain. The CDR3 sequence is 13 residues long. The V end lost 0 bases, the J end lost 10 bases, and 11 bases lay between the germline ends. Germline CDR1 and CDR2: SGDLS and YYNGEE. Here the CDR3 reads CASSVEPLTEQFF. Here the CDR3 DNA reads TGTGCCAGCAGCGTAGAGCCGTTAACGGAGCAGTTCTTC.

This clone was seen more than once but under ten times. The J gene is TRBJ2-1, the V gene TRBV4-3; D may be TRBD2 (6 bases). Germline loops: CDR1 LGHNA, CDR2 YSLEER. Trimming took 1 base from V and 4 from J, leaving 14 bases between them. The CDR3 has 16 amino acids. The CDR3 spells CASSQAMGRTYNEQFF. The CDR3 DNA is TGCGCCAGCAGCCAAGCTATGGGGAGGACTTACAATGAGCAGTTCTTC.

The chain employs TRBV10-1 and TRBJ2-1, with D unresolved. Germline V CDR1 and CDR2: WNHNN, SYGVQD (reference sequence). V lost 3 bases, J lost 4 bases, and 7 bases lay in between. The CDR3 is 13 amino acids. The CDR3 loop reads CASSDSGYNEQFF. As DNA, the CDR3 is TGCGCCAGCAGTGATTCCGGGTACAATGAGCAGTTCTTC.

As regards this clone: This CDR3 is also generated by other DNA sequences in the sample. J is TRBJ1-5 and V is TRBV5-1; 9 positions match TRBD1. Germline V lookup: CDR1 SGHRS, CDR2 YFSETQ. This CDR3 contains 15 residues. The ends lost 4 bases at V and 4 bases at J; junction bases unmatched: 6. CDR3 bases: TGCGCCAGCAGCGTTGGACAGGGGCCTAATCAGCCCCAGCATTTT. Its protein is CASSVGQGPNQPQHF.

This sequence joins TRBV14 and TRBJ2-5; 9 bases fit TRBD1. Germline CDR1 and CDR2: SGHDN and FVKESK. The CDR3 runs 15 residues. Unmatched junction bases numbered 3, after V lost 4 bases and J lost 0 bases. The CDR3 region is CASSLRTGDQETQYF. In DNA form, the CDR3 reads TGTGCCAGCAGCCTAAGGACAGGGGACCAAGAGACCCAGTACTTC.

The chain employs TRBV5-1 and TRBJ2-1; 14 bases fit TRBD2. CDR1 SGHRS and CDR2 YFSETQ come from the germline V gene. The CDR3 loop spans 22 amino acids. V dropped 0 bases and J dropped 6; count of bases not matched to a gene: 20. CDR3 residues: CASSLAVTGGSGLAGVGNEQFF. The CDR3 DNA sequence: TGCGCCAGCAGCTTGGCCGTGACAGGGGGCTCGGGACTAGCGGGAGTCGGCAATGAGCAGTTCTTC.

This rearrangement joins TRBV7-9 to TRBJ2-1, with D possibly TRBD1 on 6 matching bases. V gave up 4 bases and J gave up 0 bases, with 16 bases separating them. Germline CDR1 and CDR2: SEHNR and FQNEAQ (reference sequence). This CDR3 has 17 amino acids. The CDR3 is CASSSAGARGSYNEQFF. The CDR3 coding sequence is TGTGCCAGCAGCTCAGCAGGGGCTAGGGGCTCCTACAATGAGCAGTTCTTC. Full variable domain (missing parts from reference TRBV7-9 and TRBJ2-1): DTGVSQNPRHKITKRGQNVTFRCDPISEHNRLYWYRQTLGQGPEFLTYFQNEAQLEKSRLLSDRFSAERPKGSFSTLEIQRTEQGDSAMYLCASSSAGARGSYNEQFFGPGTRLTVL.

Here the CDR3 DNA reads TGTGCCAGCAGTTACGCCGGGACTAGGGATGAGCAGTTCTTC. This gives the protein CASSYAGTRDEQFF. J is TRBJ2-1 and V is TRBV27; 8 bases align to TRBD2. From germline, CDR1 is MNHEY and CDR2 SMNVEV (reference sequence). The CDR3 length is 14 residues. V dropped 4 bases and J dropped 8; count of bases not matched to a gene: 7.

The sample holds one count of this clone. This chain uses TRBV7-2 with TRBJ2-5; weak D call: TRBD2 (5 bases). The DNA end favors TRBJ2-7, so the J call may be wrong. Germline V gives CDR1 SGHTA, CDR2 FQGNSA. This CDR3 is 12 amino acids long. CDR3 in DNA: TGTGCCAGCATCGGGATATCGTACGAGCAGTACTTC. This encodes CASIGISYEQYF.

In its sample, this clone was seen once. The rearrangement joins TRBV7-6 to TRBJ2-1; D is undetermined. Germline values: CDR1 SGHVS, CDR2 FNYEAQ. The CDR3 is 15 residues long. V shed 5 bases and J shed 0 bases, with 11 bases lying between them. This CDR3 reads CASSATPSSYNEQFF. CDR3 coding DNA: TGTGCCAGCAGCGCTACGCCGTCCTCCTACAATGAGCAGTTCTTC.

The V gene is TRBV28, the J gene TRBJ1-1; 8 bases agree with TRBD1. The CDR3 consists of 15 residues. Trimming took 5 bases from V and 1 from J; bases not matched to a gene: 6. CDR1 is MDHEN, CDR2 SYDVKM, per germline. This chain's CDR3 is CASSPLQGANTEAFF. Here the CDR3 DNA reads TGTGCCAGCAGTCCGCTTCAGGGGGCGAACACTGAAGCTTTCTTT.

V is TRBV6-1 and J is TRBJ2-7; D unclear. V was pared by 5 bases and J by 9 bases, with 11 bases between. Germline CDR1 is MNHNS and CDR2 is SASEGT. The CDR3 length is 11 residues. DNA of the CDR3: TGTGCCAGCAGTCCCCCCCCCGGGCAGTACTTC. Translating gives CASSPPPGQYF.

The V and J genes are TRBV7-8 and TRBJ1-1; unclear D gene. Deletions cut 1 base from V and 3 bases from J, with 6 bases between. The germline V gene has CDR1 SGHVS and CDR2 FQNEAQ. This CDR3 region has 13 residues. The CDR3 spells CASSLVGDTEAFF. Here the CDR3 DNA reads TGTGCCAGCAGCTTAGTCGGGGACACTGAAGCTTTCTTT.